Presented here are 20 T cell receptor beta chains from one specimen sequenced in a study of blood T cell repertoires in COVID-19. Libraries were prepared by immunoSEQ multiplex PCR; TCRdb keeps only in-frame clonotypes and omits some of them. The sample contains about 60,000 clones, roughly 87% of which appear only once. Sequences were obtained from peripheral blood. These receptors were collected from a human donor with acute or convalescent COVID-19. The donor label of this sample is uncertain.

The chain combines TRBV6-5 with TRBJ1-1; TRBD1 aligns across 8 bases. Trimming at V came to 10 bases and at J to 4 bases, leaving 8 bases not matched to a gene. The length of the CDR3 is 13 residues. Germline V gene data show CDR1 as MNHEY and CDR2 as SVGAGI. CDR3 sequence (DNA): TGTGCCATTCTAGACAGGGGTATCACTGAAGCTTTCTTT. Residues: CAILDRGITEAFF.

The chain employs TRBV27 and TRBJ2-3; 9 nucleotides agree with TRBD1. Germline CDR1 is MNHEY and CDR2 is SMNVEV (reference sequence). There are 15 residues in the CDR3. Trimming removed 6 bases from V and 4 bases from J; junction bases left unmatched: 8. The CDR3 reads CASSQKTGGADTQYF. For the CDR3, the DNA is TGTGCCAGCAGCCAAAAGACAGGGGGGGCAGATACGCAGTATTTT.

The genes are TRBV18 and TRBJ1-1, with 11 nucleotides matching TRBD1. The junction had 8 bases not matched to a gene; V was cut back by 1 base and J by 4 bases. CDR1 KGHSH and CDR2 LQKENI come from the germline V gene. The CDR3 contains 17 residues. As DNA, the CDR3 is TGTGCCAGCTCACCACAAATCGGACAGGGGGCGGCCACTGAAGCTTTCTTT. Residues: CASSPQIGQGAATEAFF.

The CDR3 sequence is CASSKSGTRTEAFF. The CDR3 DNA follows: TGTGCCAGCAGCAAATCCGGGACACGAACTGAAGCTTTCTTT. The chain combines TRBV11-2 with TRBJ1-1, with TRBD1 as a possible D gene (6 bases). The CDR3 spans 14 residues. Trimming left V 5 bases short and J 5 bases short, with 15 bases between. Germline V gene data show CDR1 as SGHAT and CDR2 as FQNNGV.

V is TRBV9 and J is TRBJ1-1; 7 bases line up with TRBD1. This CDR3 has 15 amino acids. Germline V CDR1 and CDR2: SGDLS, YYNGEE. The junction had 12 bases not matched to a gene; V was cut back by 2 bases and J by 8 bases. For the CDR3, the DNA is TGTGCCAGCAGCGTTGGCCCCGGGACAGATACCGAAGCTTTCTTT. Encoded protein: CASSVGPGTDTEAFF.

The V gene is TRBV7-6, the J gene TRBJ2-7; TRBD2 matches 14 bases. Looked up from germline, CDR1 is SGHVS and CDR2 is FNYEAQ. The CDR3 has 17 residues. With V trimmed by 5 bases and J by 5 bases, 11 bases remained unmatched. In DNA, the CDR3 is TGTGCCAGCAGCCCTGCTACCGGGACTAGCGGGAGTAACGAGCAGTACTTC. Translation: CASSPATGTSGSNEQYF.

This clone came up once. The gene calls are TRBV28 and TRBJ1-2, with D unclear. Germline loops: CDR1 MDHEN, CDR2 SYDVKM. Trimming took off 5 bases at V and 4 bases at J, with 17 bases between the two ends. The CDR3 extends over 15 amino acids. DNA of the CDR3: TGTGCCAGCAGTCCCCCCGGATCCGCGGGCTATGGCTACACCTTC. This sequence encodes CASSPPGSAGYGYTF.

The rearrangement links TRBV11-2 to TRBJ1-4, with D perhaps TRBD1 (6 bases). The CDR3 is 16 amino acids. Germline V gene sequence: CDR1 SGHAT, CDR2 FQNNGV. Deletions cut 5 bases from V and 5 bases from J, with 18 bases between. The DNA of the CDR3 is TGTGCCAGCAGCCTGACAGGAGTTCTTACAAATGAAAAACTGTTTTTT. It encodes CASSLTGVLTNEKLFF. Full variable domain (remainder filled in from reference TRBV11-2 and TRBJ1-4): EAGVAQSPRYKIIEKRQSVAFWCNPISGHATLYWYQQILGQGPKLLIQFQNNGVVDDSQLPKDRFSAERLKGVDSTLKIQPAKLEDSAVYLCASSLTGVLTNEKLFFGSGTQLSVL.

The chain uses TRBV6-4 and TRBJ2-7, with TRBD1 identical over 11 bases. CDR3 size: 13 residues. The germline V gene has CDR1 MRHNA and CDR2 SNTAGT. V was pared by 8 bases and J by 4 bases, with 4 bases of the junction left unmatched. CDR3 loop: CASGQGASYEQYF. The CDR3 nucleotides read TGTGCCAGCGGACAGGGGGCTAGTTACGAGCAGTACTTC.

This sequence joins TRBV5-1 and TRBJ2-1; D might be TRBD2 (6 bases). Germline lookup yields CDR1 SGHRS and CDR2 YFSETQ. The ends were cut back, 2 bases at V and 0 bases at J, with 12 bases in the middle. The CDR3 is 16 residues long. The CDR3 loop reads CASSLNGGSSYNEQFF. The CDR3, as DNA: TGCGCCAGCAGCTTAAACGGAGGGAGCTCCTACAATGAGCAGTTCTTC.

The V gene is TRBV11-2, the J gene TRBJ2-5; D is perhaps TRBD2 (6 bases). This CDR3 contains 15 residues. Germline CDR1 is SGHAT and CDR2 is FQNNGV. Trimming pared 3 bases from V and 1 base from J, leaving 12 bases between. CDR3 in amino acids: CASSFYGGAQETQYF. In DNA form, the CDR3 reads TGTGCCAGCAGCTTTTACGGCGGGGCCCAAGAGACCCAGTACTTC.

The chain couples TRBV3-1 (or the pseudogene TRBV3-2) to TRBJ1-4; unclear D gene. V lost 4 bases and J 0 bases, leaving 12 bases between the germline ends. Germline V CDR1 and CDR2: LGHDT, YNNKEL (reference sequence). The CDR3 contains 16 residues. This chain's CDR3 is CASSPWTGATNEKLFF. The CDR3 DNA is TGTGCCAGCAGCCCTTGGACGGGAGCAACTAATGAAAAACTGTTTTTT.

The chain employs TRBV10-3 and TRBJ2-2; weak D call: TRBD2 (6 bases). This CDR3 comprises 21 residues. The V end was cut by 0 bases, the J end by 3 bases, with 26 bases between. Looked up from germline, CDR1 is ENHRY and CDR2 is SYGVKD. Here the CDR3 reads CAISESWAAGRPGLHTGELFF. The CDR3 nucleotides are TGTGCCATCAGTGAGTCATGGGCGGCGGGACGGCCTGGACTCCACACCGGGGAGCTGTTTTTT.

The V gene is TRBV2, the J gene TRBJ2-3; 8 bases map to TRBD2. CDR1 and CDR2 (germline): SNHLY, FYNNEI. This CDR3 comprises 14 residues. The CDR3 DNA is TGTGTCCTCGGCGGACTAGCACCTTCAGATACGCAGTATTTT. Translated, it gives CVLGGLAPSDTQYF.

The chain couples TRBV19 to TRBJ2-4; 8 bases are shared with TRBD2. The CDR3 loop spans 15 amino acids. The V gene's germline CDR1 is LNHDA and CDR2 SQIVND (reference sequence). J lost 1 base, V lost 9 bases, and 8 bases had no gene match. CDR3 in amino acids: CASREGDRAKNIQYF. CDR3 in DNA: TGTGCCAGCCGGGAGGGGGATAGGGCCAAAAACATTCAGTACTTC.

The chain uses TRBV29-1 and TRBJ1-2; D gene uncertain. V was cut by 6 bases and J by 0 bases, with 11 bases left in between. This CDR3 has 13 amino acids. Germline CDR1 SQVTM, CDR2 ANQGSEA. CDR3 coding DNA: TGCAGCGTCCCCCTAGAGGCTAACTATGGCTACACCTTC. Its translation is CSVPLEANYGYTF.

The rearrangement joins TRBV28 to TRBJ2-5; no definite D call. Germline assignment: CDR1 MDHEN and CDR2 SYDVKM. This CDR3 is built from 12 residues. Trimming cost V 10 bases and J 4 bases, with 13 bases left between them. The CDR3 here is CATVAGSETQYF. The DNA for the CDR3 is TGTGCCACCGTGGCCGGGTCAGAGACCCAGTACTTC.

The DNA of the CDR3 is TGTGCCAGCAGCGGAGAAGGAGGCTACGGTGAGCAGTTCTTC. Its protein is CASSGEGGYGEQFF. The chain couples TRBV11-2 to TRBJ2-1, with a weak D call TRBD2 (5 bases). Germline lookup yields CDR1 SGHAT and CDR2 FQNNGV. V was clipped by 5 bases and J by 9 bases, with 17 bases between them. The CDR3 length is 14 residues.

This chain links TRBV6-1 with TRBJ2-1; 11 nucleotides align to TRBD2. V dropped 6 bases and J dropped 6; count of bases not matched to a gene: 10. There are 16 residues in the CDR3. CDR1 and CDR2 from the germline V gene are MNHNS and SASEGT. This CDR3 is CASREFTGTSGNEQFF. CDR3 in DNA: TGTGCCAGCAGGGAATTTACCGGGACTAGCGGCAATGAGCAGTTCTTC.

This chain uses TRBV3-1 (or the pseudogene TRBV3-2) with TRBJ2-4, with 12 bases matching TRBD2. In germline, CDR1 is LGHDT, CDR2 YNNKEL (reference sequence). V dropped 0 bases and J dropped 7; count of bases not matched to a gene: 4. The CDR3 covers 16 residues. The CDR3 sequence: CASSQDASGGVNIQYF. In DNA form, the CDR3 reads TGTGCCAGCAGCCAAGATGCTAGCGGGGGGGTGAACATTCAGTACTTC.